Here is one TCR beta chain with its context. The V and J ends lost 1 base and 13 bases respectively, with 10 bases between them. This CDR3 has 11 residues. CDR1 is GTSNPN, CDR2 SVGIG, per germline (reference sequence). These data belong to a study of blood T cell repertoires in COVID-19. As for the study in general: Whether acute or convalescent, the COVID-19 samples came from the United States, Italy and Spain. T cells, B-cell-depleted T cells, or PBMCs provided the cDNA or gDNA that served as material.

Original methodology: Using reference gene primer amplification, nucleated cell counts were estimated. This table comes from immunoSEQ multiplex PCR, and its TCRdb copy is limited to in-frame clones, with some not included. V and J calls and clone size are those listed in that table; D and trimming were worked out from the DNA. The data show approximately 440,000 clones, approximately 90% seen once. The age range of participants was about 18 to 100 years, with residence in some 25 US areas. The source material was PBMCs or T cells enriched from blood (not recorded which). The clonotype originates from a woman aged 18-35 years who had recovered from COVID-19. V and J are TRBV30 and TRBJ1-4; D is unclear. CDR3 nucleotides: TGTGCCTGGAGTGGAAGAATGCGACTGTTTTTT. Amino acids: CAWSGRMRLFF.